The TCR beta chain described here comes from a study of T-cell memory formation after mild COVID-19. The CDR3 has 16 residues. V shed 4 bases and J shed 7 bases, with 19 bases lying between them. Germline values: CDR1 MGHRA, CDR2 YSYEKL. TCRdb fed the 5' RACE reads into MiXCR, producing one record per CDR3 protein. The sample has around 450,000 distinct CDR3 sequences, around 20% seen once; the top ten hold approximately 8.4%. Sequences were obtained from PBMCs or a T cell subset sorted from them (not recorded which). This TCR came from an adult woman who had mild COVID-19 (a few samples of this study predate the infection). Cell type and time point are not known. This chain links TRBV4-1 with TRBJ1-4, with D possibly matching TRBD1 (5 bases). The CDR3 spells CASSLSRAALREKLFF. As DNA, the CDR3 is TGCGCCAGCAGCCTCAGCAGGGCAGCTCTCCGTGAAAAACTGTTTTTT.